The sequence of this T cell receptor (beta chain) was determined in a study of radiation and T cells in renal cell carcinoma. Study-wide background: Nephrectomy followed 15 Gy stereotactic body radiation by 4 weeks.

Described time point: baseline pretreatment blood. This sample's treatment: 15 Gy SBRT to primary tumor, nephrectomy 4 weeks later. Clear cell pathology was present in this patient's renal cell carcinoma. The table came from immunoSEQ multiplex PCR; TCRdb's copy has only in-frame clones and leaves some out. This sample has approximately 110,000 clones, with around 80% found just once. The CDR3 contains 17 residues. Germline CDR1 reads SEHNR; CDR2 reads FQNEAQ (reference sequence). V was pared by 4 bases and J by 0 bases, with 17 bases between. The chain combines TRBV7-9 with TRBJ2-3, with D possibly TRBD2 on 6 matching bases. The receptor's source is an older woman with renal cell carcinoma. Specimen: blood, collected from a patient whose treatment included radiotherapy and nephrectomy. This chain's CDR3 is CASSSARWGVSTDTQYF. In DNA form, the CDR3 reads TGTGCCAGCAGCTCCGCCCGTTGGGGGGTCAGCACAGATACGCAGTATTTT. Looking up the rest from reference TRBV7-9 and TRBJ2-3 gives the full variable domain: DTGVSQNPRHKITKRGQNVTFRCDPISEHNRLYWYRQTLGQGPEFLTYFQNEAQLEKSRLLSDRFSAERPKGSFSTLEIQRTEQGDSAMYLCASSSARWGVSTDTQYFGPGTRLTVL.